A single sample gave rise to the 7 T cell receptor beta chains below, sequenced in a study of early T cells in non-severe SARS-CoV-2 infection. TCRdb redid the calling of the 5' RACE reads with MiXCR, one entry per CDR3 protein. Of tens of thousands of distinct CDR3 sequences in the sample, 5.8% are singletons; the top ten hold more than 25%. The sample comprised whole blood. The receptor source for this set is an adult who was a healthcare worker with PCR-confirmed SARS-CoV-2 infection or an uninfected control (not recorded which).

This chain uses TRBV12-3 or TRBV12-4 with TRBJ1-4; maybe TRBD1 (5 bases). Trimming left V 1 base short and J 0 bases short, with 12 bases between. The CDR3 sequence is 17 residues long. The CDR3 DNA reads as TGTGCCAGCAGTTTAGAGGGAGGGGCTACAACTAATGAAAAACTGTTTTTT. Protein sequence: CASSLEGGATTNEKLFF.

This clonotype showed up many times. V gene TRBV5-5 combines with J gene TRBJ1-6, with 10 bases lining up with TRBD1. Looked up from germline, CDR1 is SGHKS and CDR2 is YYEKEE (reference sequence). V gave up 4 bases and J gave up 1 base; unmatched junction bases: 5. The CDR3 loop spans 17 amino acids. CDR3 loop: CASSQRTGGSYNSPLHF. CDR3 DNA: TGTGCCAGCAGCCAAAGGACAGGGGGTTCCTATAATTCACCCCTCCACTTT.

The CDR3 loop reads CASSINNEQFF. For the CDR3, the DNA is TGTGCCAGCAGTATAAACAATGAGCAGTTCTTC. The rearrangement joins TRBV2 to TRBJ2-1; D not certain. Germline-derived CDR1 and CDR2 are SNHLY and FYNNEI. V dropped 5 bases and J dropped 5 bases, with 4 bases sitting between them. There are 11 residues in the CDR3.

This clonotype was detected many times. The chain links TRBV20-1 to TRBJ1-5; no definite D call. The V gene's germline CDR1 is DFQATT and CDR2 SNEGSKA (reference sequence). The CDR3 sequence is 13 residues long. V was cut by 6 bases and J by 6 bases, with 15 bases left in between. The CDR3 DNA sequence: TGCAGTGCCCAGGAGTTTGATAGTCAGCCCCAGCATTTT. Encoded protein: CSAQEFDSQPQHF.

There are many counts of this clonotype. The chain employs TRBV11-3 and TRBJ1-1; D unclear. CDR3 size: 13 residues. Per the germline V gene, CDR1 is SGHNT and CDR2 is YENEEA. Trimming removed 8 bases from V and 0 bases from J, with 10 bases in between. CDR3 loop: CASGGAMNTEAFF. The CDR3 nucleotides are TGTGCCAGCGGAGGAGCCATGAACACTGAAGCTTTCTTT. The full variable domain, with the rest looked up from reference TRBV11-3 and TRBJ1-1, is EAGVVQSPRYKIIEKKQPVAFWCNPISGHNTLYWYLQNLGQGPELLIRYENEEAVDDSQLPKDRFSAERLKGVDSTLKIQPAELGDSAVYLCASGGAMNTEAFFGQGTRLTVV.

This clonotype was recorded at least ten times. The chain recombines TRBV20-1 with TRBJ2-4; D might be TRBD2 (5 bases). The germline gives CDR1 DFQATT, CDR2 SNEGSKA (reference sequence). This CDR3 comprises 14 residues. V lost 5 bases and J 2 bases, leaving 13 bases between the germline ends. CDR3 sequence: CSAFGGLSKNIQYF. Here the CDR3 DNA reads TGCAGTGCTTTTGGCGGACTGTCCAAAAACATTCAGTACTTC.

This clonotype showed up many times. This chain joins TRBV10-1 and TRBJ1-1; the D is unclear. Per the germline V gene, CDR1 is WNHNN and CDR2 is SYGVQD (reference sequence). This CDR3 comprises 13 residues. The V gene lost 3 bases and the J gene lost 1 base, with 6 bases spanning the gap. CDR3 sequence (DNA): TGCGCCAGCAGTGATGAGAAGAACACTGAAGCTTTCTTT. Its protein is CASSDEKNTEAFF.